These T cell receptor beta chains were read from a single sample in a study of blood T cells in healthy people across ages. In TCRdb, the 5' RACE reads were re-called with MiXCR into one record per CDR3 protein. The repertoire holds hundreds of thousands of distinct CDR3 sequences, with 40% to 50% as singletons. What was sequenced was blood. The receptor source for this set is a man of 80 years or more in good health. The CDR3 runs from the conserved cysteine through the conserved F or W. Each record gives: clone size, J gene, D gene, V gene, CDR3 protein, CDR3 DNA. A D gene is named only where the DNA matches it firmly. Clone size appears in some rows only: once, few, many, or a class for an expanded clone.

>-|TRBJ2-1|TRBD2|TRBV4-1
CASSPWEGHNEQFF
TGCGCCAGCAGCCCCTGGGAGGGCCACAATGAGCAGTTCTTC
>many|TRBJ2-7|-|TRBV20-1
CSARDPPSQYF
TGCAGTGCTAGAGATCCGCCGTCGCAGTACTTC
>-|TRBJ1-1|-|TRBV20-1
CSARDTLNTEAFF
TGCAGTGCTAGAGATACGCTCAACACTGAAGCTTTCTTT
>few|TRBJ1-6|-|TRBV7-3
CASSLSNGLNSPLHF
TGTGCCAGCAGCTTAAGTAACGGACTCAATTCACCCCTCCACTTT
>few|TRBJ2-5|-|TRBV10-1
CASVRGAETQYF
TGCGCCAGCGTACGGGGGGCAGAGACCCAGTACTTC
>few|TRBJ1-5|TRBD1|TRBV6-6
CASSSRGNNQPQHF
TGTGCCAGCAGTAGCAGGGGGAACAATCAGCCCCAGCATTTT
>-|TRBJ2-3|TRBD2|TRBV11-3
CASSPRLAGGHDTQYF
TGTGCCAGCAGCCCCAGACTAGCGGGGGGCCATGATACGCAGTATTTT
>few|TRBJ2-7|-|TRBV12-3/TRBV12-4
CASSLNRAAEQYF
TGTGCCAGCAGTTTAAACAGGGCTGCCGAGCAGTACTTC
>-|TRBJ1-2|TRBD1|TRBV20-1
CSAPTTGGASGYTF
TGCAGTGCTCCGACGACAGGGGGCGCGTCTGGCTACACCTTC
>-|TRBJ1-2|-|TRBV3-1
CASSQALVSRGYTF
TGTGCCAGCAGCCAAGCCCTCGTCTCTCGCGGCTACACCTTC
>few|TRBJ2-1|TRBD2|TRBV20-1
CSASGLAGRYNEQFF
TGCAGTGCTTCCGGACTAGCGGGCCGATACAATGAGCAGTTCTTC
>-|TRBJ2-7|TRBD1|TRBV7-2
CASSRWTGGSYEQYF
TGTGCCAGCAGCCGATGGACAGGGGGCTCCTACGAGCAGTACTTC
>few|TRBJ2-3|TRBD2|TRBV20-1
CSARATLAGGPTDTQYF
TGCAGTGCTAGGGCCACCTTAGCGGGAGGACCCACAGATACGCAGTATTTT
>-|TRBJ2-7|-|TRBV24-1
CATSDFGAERYF
TGTGCCACCAGTGATTTCGGGGCCGAGCGGTACTTC
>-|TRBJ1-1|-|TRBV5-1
CASSGPNTEAFF
TGCGCCAGCAGTGGCCCGAACACTGAAGCTTTCTTT
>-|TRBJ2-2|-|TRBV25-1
CASTTALSPGELFF
TGTGCCAGCACCACTGCCCTCTCCCCCGGGGAGCTGTTTTTT
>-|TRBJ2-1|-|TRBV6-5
CASSRGQPPEQFF
TGTGCCAGCAGCCGAGGCCAGCCCCCCGAGCAGTTCTTC
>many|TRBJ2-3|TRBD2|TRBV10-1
CASSALAGSTDTQYF
TGCGCCAGCAGTGCGTTAGCGGGAAGCACAGATACGCAGTATTTT
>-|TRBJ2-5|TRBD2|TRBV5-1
CASSLVGVAGEQYF
TGCGCCAGCAGCTTGGTTGGGGTTGCGGGGGAGCAGTACTTC
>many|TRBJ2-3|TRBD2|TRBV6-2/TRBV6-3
CASSYTSGGGTDTQYF
TGTGCCAGCAGTTATACTAGCGGTGGTGGCACAGATACGCAGTATTTT
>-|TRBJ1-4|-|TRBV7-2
CASSFQGLVNEKLFF
TGTGCCAGCAGCTTCCAGGGGCTAGTTAATGAAAAACTGTTTTTT
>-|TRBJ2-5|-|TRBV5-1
CASCAVLGGTQETQYF
TGCGCCAGCTGTGCGGTACTAGGGGGGACCCAAGAGACCCAGTACTTC
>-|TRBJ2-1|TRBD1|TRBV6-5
CASQRDRTNEQFF
TGTGCCAGCCAAAGGGACAGGACCAATGAGCAGTTCTTC
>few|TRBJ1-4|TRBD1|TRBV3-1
CASSTIDRGSEKLFF
TGTGCCAGCAGCACAATCGACAGGGGATCCGAAAAACTGTTTTTT
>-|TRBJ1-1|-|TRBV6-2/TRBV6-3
CASSYPGVNTEAFF
TGTGCCAGCAGTTATCCGGGGGTGAACACTGAAGCTTTCTTT
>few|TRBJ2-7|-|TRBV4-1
CASSQDSRPPYEQYF
TGCGCCAGCAGCCAAGATTCACGGCCGCCCTACGAGCAGTACTTC
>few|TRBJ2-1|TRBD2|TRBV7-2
CASSPPAGRGANEQFF
TGTGCCAGCAGCCCCCCGGCCGGGCGGGGGGCGAATGAGCAGTTCTTC
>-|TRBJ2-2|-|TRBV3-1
CASSQRSPLVPGELFF
TGTGCCAGCAGCCAACGATCCCCGCTAGTGCCCGGGGAGCTGTTTTTT
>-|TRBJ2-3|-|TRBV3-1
CASSHRSSRDTQYF
TGTGCCAGCAGCCATAGGAGTAGCAGAGATACGCAGTATTTT
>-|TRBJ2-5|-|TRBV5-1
CASRKQGLGNEQYF
TGCGCCAGCAGAAAACAGGGTTTGGGAAATGAGCAGTACTTC
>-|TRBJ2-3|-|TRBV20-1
CNALVLGTGTQRTDTQYF
TGCAATGCTCTGGTCTTGGGGACCGGGACTCAACGCACAGATACGCAGTATTTT
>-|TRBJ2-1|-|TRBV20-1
CSAENDYNEQFF
TGCAGTGCCGAGAATGACTACAATGAGCAGTTCTTC
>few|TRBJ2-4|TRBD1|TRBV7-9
CASSLGDSMGNIQYF
TGTGCCAGCAGCTTAGGGGACAGTATGGGAAACATTCAGTACTTC
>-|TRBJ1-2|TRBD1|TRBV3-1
CASSPGQGGGGYTF
TGTGCCAGCAGCCCTGGACAGGGAGGCGGTGGCTACACCTTC
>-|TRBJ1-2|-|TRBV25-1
CASSDIGTVGYTF
TGTGCCAGCAGTGATATCGGGACGGTTGGCTACACCTTC
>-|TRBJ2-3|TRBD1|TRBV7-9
CASSSLTQGVRTDTQYF
TGTGCCAGCAGCTCTCTTACCCAGGGGGTCCGCACAGATACGCAGTATTTT
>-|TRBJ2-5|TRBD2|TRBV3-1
CASSQPGLAQETQYF
TGTGCCAGCAGCCAGCCGGGACTAGCGCAAGAGACCCAGTACTTC
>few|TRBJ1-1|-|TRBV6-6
CASSYAQNTEAFF
TGTGCCAGCAGTTATGCGCAGAACACTGAAGCTTTCTTT
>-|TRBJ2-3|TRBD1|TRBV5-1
CASSYRGQGQGLASTDTQYF
TGCGCCAGCAGCTACCGAGGACAGGGACAGGGACTTGCTAGCACAGATACGCAGTATTTT
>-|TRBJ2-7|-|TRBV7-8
CASSLGIRVYEQYF
TGTGCCAGCAGCTTAGGTATAAGGGTTTACGAGCAGTACTTC
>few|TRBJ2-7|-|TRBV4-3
CASSQRTLSGQRDSYEQYF
TGCGCCAGCAGCCAGAGAACCTTATCGGGACAGCGGGACTCCTACGAGCAGTACTTC
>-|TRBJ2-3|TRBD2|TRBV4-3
CASSQDLRASGSTDTQYF
TGCGCCAGCAGCCAAGATCTGAGAGCTAGCGGTAGCACAGATACGCAGTATTTT
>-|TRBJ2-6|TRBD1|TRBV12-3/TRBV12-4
CASTPTGLSGANVPTF
TGTGCCAGCACCCCGACAGGGCTCTCTGGGGCCAACGTCCCGACTTTC
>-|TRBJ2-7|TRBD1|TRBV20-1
CSAELGQGFHEQYF
TGCAGTGCTGAGTTGGGACAGGGTTTTCACGAGCAGTACTTC